Listed below are T cell receptor beta chains from one sample, sequenced in a study of T cell changes during pregnancy in multiple sclerosis. This table comes from immunoSEQ multiplex PCR, and its TCRdb copy is limited to in-frame clones, with some not included. There are 90,000 to 120,000 clones in the sample; 85% to 95% occur only once, and more than 0.65% lies in the top ten. The sequencing used peripheral blood, collected in the third trimester of pregnancy. The receptor set was obtained from a female donor in good health, enrolled as a control in a pregnancy study. The CDR3 runs from the conserved cysteine through the conserved F or W. Fields, in order: clone size, V gene, CDR3 length, D gene, J gene, CDR3 DNA, CDR3 protein. The D gene is left open where the match is weak. Size is omitted from some rows. Given values are once, few, many or a class for expanded clones.

>-|TRBV6-1|15|TRBD2|TRBJ2-5
TGTGCCAGCAGTGGACTAGCGGGGGGGCAAGAGACCCAGTACTTC
CASSGLAGGQETQYF
>-|TRBV5-1|16|TRBD2|TRBJ2-5
TGCGCCAGCAGCGATGGACTAGCGGGGGGACAAGAGACCCAGTACTTC
CASSDGLAGGQETQYF
>-|TRBV6-1|16|-|TRBJ2-7
TGTGCCAGCAGTGAAGATGTCAGGCAGGGTTCCTACGAGCAGTACTTC
CASSEDVRQGSYEQYF
>-|TRBV9|15|TRBD2|TRBJ2-5
TGTGCCAGCAGCGCCGAGGTAGCGGGGGCAGAGACCCAGTACTTC
CASSAEVAGAETQYF
>-|TRBV7-9|15|-|TRBJ1-2
TGTGCCAGCGGGATTCTCCGGGACACAAACTATGGCTACACCTTC
CASGILRDTNYGYTF
>few|TRBV10-1|16|-|TRBJ1-1
TGCGCCAGCAGTGAACCCGAAGGGACACTGAACACTGAAGCTTTCTTT
CASSEPEGTLNTEAFF
>-|TRBV18|16|-|TRBJ1-6
TGTGCCAGCTCACTTTCCACAGGGTCTGATAATTCACCCCTCCACTTT
CASSLSTGSDNSPLHF
>-|TRBV6-1|16|TRBD2|TRBJ2-3
TGTGCCAGCAGTGAACTAGCGGGGGCTTCGGGGGATACGCAGTATTTT
CASSELAGASGDTQYF
>-|TRBV20-1|11|-|TRBJ2-5
TGCAGTGGGACAGCCCAAGAGACCCAGTACTTC
CSGTAQETQYF
>-|TRBV9|14|-|TRBJ2-1
TGTGCCAGCAGCGTAGGGGCAGGGAAGGATGAGCAGTTCTTC
CASSVGAGKDEQFF
>-|TRBV7-3|15|TRBD1|TRBJ1-2
TGTGCCAGCAGCCCGGGGACAGGGCTTGACTATGGCTACACCTTC
CASSPGTGLDYGYTF
>-|TRBV18|14|-|TRBJ1-5
TGTGCCAGCTCACCAGAAGGGGTCCATCAGCCCCAGCATTTT
CASSPEGVHQPQHF
>few|TRBV5-4|11|-|TRBJ1-2
TGTGCCAGCAGCTTGGAGGAGGGCTACACCTTC
CASSLEEGYTF
>-|TRBV5-5|16|TRBD1|TRBJ1-5
TGTGCCAGCAGCTATGCGACAGGGGATAGCAATCAGCCCCAGCATTTT
CASSYATGDSNQPQHF
>-|TRBV5-5|15|-|TRBJ1-1
TGTGCCAGCAGCTTGCAGGGGCAGGTGAACACTGAAGCTTTCTTT
CASSLQGQVNTEAFF
>-|TRBV27|12|-|TRBJ1-1
TGTGCCAGCAGAAGGGGTGGGACTGAAGCTTTCTTT
CASRRGGTEAFF
>-|TRBV11-2|20|-|TRBJ2-4
TGTGCCAGCAGCTTAGAAGTTCGGGGGGCGATTGGATCGGCCAAAAACATTCAGTACTTC
CASSLEVRGAIGSAKNIQYF
>-|TRBV4-1|18|TRBD1|TRBJ2-4
TGCGCCAGCAGCCCAAGGCCGGCGGGACAGGGGGCCAAAAACATTCAGTACTTC
CASSPRPAGQGAKNIQYF
>-|TRBV9|17|TRBD1|TRBJ2-3
TGTGCCAGCAGCCACCCGGACAGGTGGAATCGCACAGATACGCAGTATTTT
CASSHPDRWNRTDTQYF
>-|TRBV5-1|14|TRBD1|TRBJ1-1
TGCGCCAGCACCGCCGGGACAGGGGGCACTGAAGCTTTCTTT
CASTAGTGGTEAFF
>once|TRBV2|18|TRBD2|TRBJ2-5
TGTGCCAGCAGTGAATGGGGACCGGGACTAGCGGGGGCGGAGACCCAGTACTTC
CASSEWGPGLAGAETQYF
>-|TRBV27|14|-|TRBJ1-2
TGTGCCAGCAGTTTATCGGCAGGGTTATATGGCTACACCTTC
CASSLSAGLYGYTF
>-|TRBV19|15|-|TRBJ1-6
TGTGCCAGTAGTCCCGAGTTCGGAGATAATTCACCCCTCCACTTT
CASSPEFGDNSPLHF
>-|TRBV20-1|10|-|TRBJ1-2
TGCAGTGCTAGAATCGAGGGCTACACCTTC
CSARIEGYTF
>-|TRBV5-1|16|TRBD1|TRBJ1-5
TGCGCCAGCAGCACGGGACAGGGGGACGGCAATCAGCCCCAGCATTTT
CASSTGQGDGNQPQHF
>once|TRBV4-3|17|TRBD1|TRBJ1-2
TGCGCCAGCAGCCAAGAAAGCGGGACAGGCGGTGACTATGGCTACACCTTC
CASSQESGTGGDYGYTF
>-|TRBV4-3|18|-|TRBJ1-6
TGCGCCAGCAGCCGCCTCCTGTGGGCCGGGGATGGGAATTCACCCCTCCACTTT
CASSRLLWAGDGNSPLHF
>-|TRBV19|15|TRBD1|TRBJ1-5
TGTGCCAGTCTCCGCGGGACAGGGGGCGGTCAGCCCCAGCATTTT
CASLRGTGGGQPQHF
>-|TRBV19|15|-|TRBJ2-1
TGTGCCACCCCGACGGGGGAGTCATTAACGGATGAGCAGTTCTTC
CATPTGESLTDEQFF
>-|TRBV15|19|TRBD2|TRBJ2-1
TGTGCCACCAGCAGAGGGAAGCGGACTAGCGGGGGGTCCTACAATGAGCAGTTCTTC
CATSRGKRTSGGSYNEQFF
>-|TRBV5-4|14|-|TRBJ1-6
TGTGCCAGCAGCCAGACAAGGGGTGATTCACCCCTCCACTTT
CASSQTRGDSPLHF
>-|TRBV6-5|14|TRBD1|TRBJ1-2
TGTGCCAGCAGTTCCAGGGGGGAAAACTATGGCTACACCTTC
CASSSRGENYGYTF
>-|TRBV11-2|16|-|TRBJ1-3
TGTGCCAGCAGCCCCTCCGCGGGGAACACTGGAAACACCATATATTTT
CASSPSAGNTGNTIYF
>-|TRBV5-4|14|-|TRBJ2-5
TGTGCCAGCAGCTTTTTGGGGGGGCTGGAGACCCAGTACTTC
CASSFLGGLETQYF
>-|TRBV18|16|-|TRBJ1-4
TGTGCCAGCTCAAGCCAAACAGGGTCAACTAATGAAAAACTGTTTTTT
CASSSQTGSTNEKLFF
>-|TRBV9|14|-|TRBJ2-3
TGTGCCAGCAGCGTTGGAGAACTCACAGATACGCAGTATTTT
CASSVGELTDTQYF
>-|TRBV7-8|13|TRBD1|TRBJ2-1
TGTGCCAGCAGCTCGGGACAGAACAATGAGCAGTTCTTC
CASSSGQNNEQFF
>-|TRBV4-2|18|TRBD2|TRBJ2-5
TGTGCCAGCAGCCAAAACGTAGCGGGGGACCCTAGGGGGAAGACCCAGTACTTC
CASSQNVAGDPRGKTQYF
>-|TRBV7-9|17|-|TRBJ1-5
TGTGCCAGCAGCTTCTCCTATTTGGACAATAGCAATCAGCCCCAGCATTTT
CASSFSYLDNSNQPQHF
>-|TRBV6-1|15|TRBD1|TRBJ1-2
TGTGCCAGCAGCGCGGACAGGGAGTTTAACTATGGCTACACCTTC
CASSADREFNYGYTF
>-|TRBV27|14|-|TRBJ2-7
TGTGCCAGCAGCCTGAGGCGGGACAGCTACGAGCAGTACTTC
CASSLRRDSYEQYF
>-|TRBV5-5|15|TRBD1|TRBJ1-3
TGTGCCAGCAGCTTAACCGGGACAGGGGTTAACACCATATATTTT
CASSLTGTGVNTIYF
>-|TRBV10-3|16|TRBD1|TRBJ1-2
TGTGCCATCAGTGAGTCAGGTACAGGGGGCGACTATGGCTACACCTTC
CAISESGTGGDYGYTF
>-|TRBV5-1|16|-|TRBJ2-7
TGCGCCAGCAGCAAATTGGAGCCAGGGGCCGGGTACGAGCAGTACTTC
CASSKLEPGAGYEQYF
>once|TRBV6-5|13|-|TRBJ1-1
TGTGCCAGCAGTTACGTCCGCGGTGGTGAAGCTTTCTTT
CASSYVRGGEAFF
>-|TRBV6-1|14|-|TRBJ1-4
TGTGCCAGCAGTGTGACAGGTTTAAATGAAAAACTGTTTTTT
CASSVTGLNEKLFF
>-|TRBV6-5|16|TRBD1|TRBJ2-5
TGTGCCAGCAGTTATTACCCGGGACAGGGACAAGAGACCCAGTACTTC
CASSYYPGQGQETQYF
>-|TRBV11-2|16|-|TRBJ1-6
TGTGCCAGCAGCTTAAATCGCCCCGAGACGGGTTCACCCCTCCACTTT
CASSLNRPETGSPLHF
>few|TRBV5-6|13|-|TRBJ2-1
TGTGCCAGCAGCTTGGCCGTCGTCGGGGATCCGTTCTTC
CASSLAVVGDPFF
>-|TRBV5-4|13|-|TRBJ2-7
TGTGCCAGCAGCTTTAGTAGTCCCTACGAGCAGTACTTC
CASSFSSPYEQYF
>-|TRBV30|15|TRBD1|TRBJ1-1
TGTGCCTGGAGTGTATATAGACAGGGCAAATCTGAAGCTTTCTTT
CAWSVYRQGKSEAFF
>-|TRBV6-5|12|-|TRBJ1-3
TGTGCCAGCAAATCTCCTGGAAACACCATATATTTT
CASKSPGNTIYF
>-|TRBV4-3|12|-|TRBJ1-1
TGCGCCAGCAGCGGGGGGGACGCTGAAGCTTTCTTT
CASSGGDAEAFF
>-|TRBV7-9|14|-|TRBJ1-1
TGTGCCAGCAGCCGAGGTTCGGGGGGCACTGAAGCTTTCTTT
CASSRGSGGTEAFF
>-|TRBV21-1|12|-|TRBJ2-7
TGTGCCAGGGGGCTAGGGTCCGTCGAGCAGTACTTC
CARGLGSVEQYF
>-|TRBV10-3|14|-|TRBJ1-1
TGTGCCATCAGTGAGTCTCTAGGAACTTCTGAAGCTTTCTTT
CAISESLGTSEAFF
>once|TRBV4-3|18|-|TRBJ2-5
TGCGCCAGCAGCCAAGAGCTAACCCAGGGACTGGGGCCAGAGACCCAGTACTTC
CASSQELTQGLGPETQYF
>-|TRBV30|12|-|TRBJ1-6
TGTGCCCTACAGGGCCCGGATTCACCCCTCCACTTT
CALQGPDSPLHF
>-|TRBV11-2|16|TRBD2|TRBJ2-3
TGTGCCAGCAGCTTAGTAGTGACTAGCGGGACAGATACGCAGTATTTT
CASSLVVTSGTDTQYF
>-|TRBV7-2|14|-|TRBJ1-3
TGTGCCAGCAGCTTTTTGGGGCCTGGAAACACCATATATTTT
CASSFLGPGNTIYF